This T cell receptor (beta chain) was sequenced in a study of regulatory T cells in long-lasting Graves disease. TCR beta libraries were built with iRepertoire HTBI primers and Arm-PCR of CDR3 regions. MiXCR was run by TCRdb on the multiplex PCR reads, yielding one entry per CDR3 protein. Of 350,000 to 550,000 distinct CDR3 sequences in the sample, about 15% were seen once. There are many counts of this clonotype. CDR1 is SGHAT and CDR2 is FQNNGV in the germline V gene. The CDR3 consists of 16 residues. V lost 7 bases and J lost 4, with 21 bases in between. Time point reported: newly diagnosed GD, antithyroid drugs for less than 3 months. Generation of the TCR library employed RNA extracted from PBMCs. The same sample was also studied in work on T cells in Graves' hyperthyroidism and ophthalmopathy.

This receptor was obtained from a woman aged 30 to 39 with Graves disease. This sample comprised peripheral blood mononuclear cells (PBMCs), obtained at new diagnosis, from a patient treated with antithyroid drugs. J is TRBJ2-3 and V is TRBV11-2, with no clear D. CDR3: CASTFGSSVLADTQYF. CDR3 bases: TGTGCCAGCACCTTCGGGTCATCCGTCCTCGCAGATACGCAGTATTTT.